The rows below give T cell receptor beta chains drawn from one sample of a study of cytomegalovirus exposure and HLA in healthy donors. Produced via immunoSEQ multiplex PCR; TCRdb's table is partial and in-frame only. The data show some 160,000 clones, 60% to 85% seen once. The specimen was PBMCs. Every receptor here comes from a man aged 50 to 59 in good health and CMV-seropositive. Both conserved end residues are part of each CDR3. A D gene is named only where the DNA matches it firmly. Clone size, where shown, is once, few, many, or a class for clones that have expanded.

J gene	V gene	D gene	clone size	CDR3 DNA	CDR3 protein
TRBJ1-6	TRBV5-4	NA	NA	TGTGCCAGCAGCTTAGACACCCGGGAGAATTCACCCCTCCACTTT	CASSLDTRENSPLHF
TRBJ2-1	TRBV4-1	NA	NA	TGCGCCAGCAGCTCGAAGTCGCGGCAGGGTCCTTGGGATGAGCAGTTCTTC	CASSSKSRQGPWDEQFF
TRBJ2-2	TRBV9	TRBD1	NA	TGTGCCAGCAGCGTAGAAGGACAGGGGTACACCGGGGAGCTGTTTTTT	CASSVEGQGYTGELFF
TRBJ2-3	TRBV15	NA	NA	TGTGCCACCAGCAGAGATAATCCTAGCGCAGATACGCAGTATTTT	CATSRDNPSADTQYF
TRBJ1-2	TRBV4-3	TRBD1	NA	TGCGCCAGCAGCCAACTTTATGGTGGGACAGGAGTTGGCTACACCTTC	CASSQLYGGTGVGYTF
TRBJ1-1	TRBV20-1	TRBD1	few	TGCAGTGCTACCCCGACAGGGGAAGCCTTCTTT	CSATPTGEAFF
TRBJ2-7	TRBV6-5	NA	NA	TGTGCCAGCAGTTACTCGAGTACGGTCCCCTCCTACGAGCAGTACTTC	CASSYSSTVPSYEQYF
TRBJ2-7	TRBV7-9	TRBD1	NA	TGTGCCAGCAGCTCTCGACAGGGTTGGGACGAGCAGTACTTC	CASSSRQGWDEQYF
TRBJ2-5	TRBV29-1	TRBD2	NA	TGCAGCGTCGGCGAGAGTAGCGGGGGCGGGACCCAGTACTTC	CSVGESSGGGTQYF
TRBJ1-4	TRBV2	TRBD1	once	TGTGCCAGCAGTTCCCGGGACAGGGCCCAAAAACTGTTTTTT	CASSSRDRAQKLFF
TRBJ1-2	TRBV7-9	NA	once	TGTGCCAGCAGCCCGACTGACTATGGCTACACCTTC	CASSPTDYGYTF
TRBJ1-3	TRBV6-5	NA	NA	TGTGCCAGCAGTTACGGGAGGAGCTCTGGAAACACCATATATTTT	CASSYGRSSGNTIYF
TRBJ2-5	TRBV2	TRBD1	NA	TGTGCCAGCAGTGATGGCAGGGGGTACCAAGAGACCCAGTACTTC	CASSDGRGYQETQYF
TRBJ2-4	TRBV4-2	TRBD1	NA	TGTGCCAGCAGCCAAGATCCAGGGGGCCTAGCCAAAAACATTCAGTACTTC	CASSQDPGGLAKNIQYF
TRBJ2-5	TRBV5-6	TRBD1	NA	TGTGCCAGCAGCTTTTTGACAGGGGCGGAAGAGACCCAGTACTTC	CASSFLTGAEETQYF
TRBJ1-1	TRBV25-1	NA	few	TGTGCCAGCAGTGAGGCGGTAGTGAACACTGAAGCTTTCTTT	CASSEAVVNTEAFF
TRBJ2-7	TRBV4-3	TRBD1	NA	TGCGCCAGCAGCCAAGACAGGGGGACCCTCAACGAGCAGTACTTC	CASSQDRGTLNEQYF
TRBJ2-3	TRBV4-2	NA	NA	TGTGCCAGCAGCCAAGATCGGGGGGCTCGGGCAGATACGCAGTATTTT	CASSQDRGARADTQYF
TRBJ1-6	TRBV19	NA	NA	TGTGCCAGTAGTGCCCTCATTACAATCGATAATTCACCCCTCCACTTT	CASSALITIDNSPLHF
TRBJ2-2	TRBV29-1	NA	once	TGCAGCGTTGACCGGGGTAACACCGGGGAGCTGTTTTTT	CSVDRGNTGELFF
TRBJ1-3	TRBV7-2	NA	NA	TGTGCCAGCAGCTTAGCTAGGGGATCGGCTGGAAACACCATATATTTT	CASSLARGSAGNTIYF
TRBJ1-2	TRBV30	TRBD1	NA	TGTGCCTGGAGTGTGACAGGGGTTAGCTACTATGGCTACACCTTC	CAWSVTGVSYYGYTF
TRBJ2-1	TRBV4-3	TRBD1	NA	TGCGCCAGCAGCCCCCGGGACAGGGGGGACAATGAGCAGTTCTTC	CASSPRDRGDNEQFF
TRBJ2-2	TRBV5-4	TRBD2	once	TGTGCCAGCAGCTTGGGGGTAGCGGGGGGGTCCGGGGAGCTGTTTTTT	CASSLGVAGGSGELFF
TRBJ2-7	TRBV13	TRBD1	NA	TGTGCCAGCAGCATAGACAGGGGGAACGAGCAGTACTTC	CASSIDRGNEQYF
TRBJ1-4	TRBV7-2	NA	NA	TGTGCCAGCAGCCCAAGTCCCGGAGGGAGTGAAAAACTGTTTTTT	CASSPSPGGSEKLFF
TRBJ1-1	TRBV4-1	TRBD1	once	TGCGCCAGCAGCCAAGAGATTGGAAGACAGGGTGGGACTGAAGCTTTCTTT	CASSQEIGRQGGTEAFF
TRBJ2-7	TRBV30	NA	NA	TGTGCCTGGGCGGACAGCTACGAGCAGTACTTC	CAWADSYEQYF
TRBJ2-2	TRBV4-3	NA	NA	TGCGCCAGCAGCCAAGAAGAGGCGAACACCGGGGAGCTGTTTTTT	CASSQEEANTGELFF
TRBJ2-1	TRBV5-4	TRBD2	NA	TGTGCCAGCAGCTTGCTAGCGGGGGGGGTTAACAATGAGCAGTTCTTC	CASSLLAGGVNNEQFF
TRBJ2-3	TRBV29-1	TRBD1	NA	TGCAGCGTCCGCTATGGGGACAGAGACACAGATACGCAGTATTTT	CSVRYGDRDTDTQYF
TRBJ2-5	TRBV5-1	NA	NA	TGCGCCAGCAGCTCCGTCGGACAGCAAGAGACCCAGTACTTC	CASSSVGQQETQYF
TRBJ1-1	TRBV4-3	NA	NA	TGCGCCAGCAGCCAAGATCATAGACAGATTGGGACTGAAGCTTTCTTT	CASSQDHRQIGTEAFF
TRBJ1-2	TRBV27	NA	NA	TGTGCCAGCAGCATTAGTGGACAGAACTATGGCTACACCTTC	CASSISGQNYGYTF
TRBJ2-3	TRBV19	NA	few	TGTGCCAGTAGTATCGGCGCGGTAACGCAGTATTTT	CASSIGAVTQYF
TRBJ1-5	TRBV10-2	TRBD1	NA	TGCGCCAGCAGTGAGGACAGGGGCCGGTTCGAACAGCCCCAGCATTTT	CASSEDRGRFEQPQHF
TRBJ1-4	TRBV5-8	TRBD1	once	TGTGCCAGCAGCTCCGGGACAGGGTATGAAAAACTGTTTTTT	CASSSGTGYEKLFF
TRBJ1-1	TRBV5-1	NA	NA	TGCGCCAGCAGTCCTGGAGGTTTGACTGAAGCTTTCTTT	CASSPGGLTEAFF
TRBJ2-3	TRBV11-3	NA	NA	TGTGCCAGTAGCCCTTTTAACACAGATACGCAGTATTTT	CASSPFNTDTQYF
TRBJ2-7	TRBV14	TRBD1	NA	TGTGCCAGCAGCCCCTTCGGGCAGGGGGCGCCTCCTACCTACGAGCAGTACTTC	CASSPFGQGAPPTYEQYF
TRBJ1-6	TRBV7-2	TRBD1	NA	TGTGCCAGCAGCTTGAATACCGGGACAGGGAATTCACCCCTCCACTTT	CASSLNTGTGNSPLHF
TRBJ1-3	TRBV19	TRBD1	NA	TGTGCCAGTGCAAGGGGGACAGGGCGAAACACCATATATTTT	CASARGTGRNTIYF
TRBJ2-5	TRBV7-8	NA	NA	TGTGCCAGCAAAACAACAGGTCAGCAAGAGACCCAGTACTTC	CASKTTGQQETQYF
TRBJ2-2	TRBV18	TRBD2	few	TGTGCCACGCCGGGACTAGCGGGGACCGGGGAGCTGTTTTTT	CATPGLAGTGELFF
TRBJ1-5	TRBV2	NA	NA	TGTGCCAGCAGTGACCGGGACATTAGCAATCAGCCCCAGCATTTT	CASSDRDISNQPQHF
TRBJ2-7	TRBV4-2	NA	NA	TGTGCCAGCAGCCAAGAAGAGACTCCCACCTACGAGCAGTACTTC	CASSQEETPTYEQYF
TRBJ1-1	TRBV6-4	TRBD1	few	TGTGCCAGCAGTGACGGACAGGAGAACACTGAAGCTTTCTTT	CASSDGQENTEAFF
TRBJ1-5	TRBV19	TRBD1	NA	TGTGCCAGTAGTGCCACAGGGGGGCTAGAGCCCCAGCATTTT	CASSATGGLEPQHF
TRBJ2-7	TRBV4-3	NA	NA	TGCGCCAGCAGCCAAGATATCCCTCGGCAGGCCGGGGGTGAGCAGTACTTC	CASSQDIPRQAGGEQYF
TRBJ2-1	TRBV5-1	NA	NA	TGCGCCAGCAGCTTGGAACATCCGGGTAGCTCCTACAATGAGCAGTTCTTC	CASSLEHPGSSYNEQFF
TRBJ2-2	TRBV19	TRBD2	NA	TGTGCCAGTAAGACTGGGCTAGCGGGCGGGGAGCTGTTTTTT	CASKTGLAGGELFF
TRBJ2-7	TRBV27	NA	NA	TGTGCCAGCAGTTTATCGTATGGGGGCGATTTGAAGCAGTACTTC	CASSLSYGGDLKQYF